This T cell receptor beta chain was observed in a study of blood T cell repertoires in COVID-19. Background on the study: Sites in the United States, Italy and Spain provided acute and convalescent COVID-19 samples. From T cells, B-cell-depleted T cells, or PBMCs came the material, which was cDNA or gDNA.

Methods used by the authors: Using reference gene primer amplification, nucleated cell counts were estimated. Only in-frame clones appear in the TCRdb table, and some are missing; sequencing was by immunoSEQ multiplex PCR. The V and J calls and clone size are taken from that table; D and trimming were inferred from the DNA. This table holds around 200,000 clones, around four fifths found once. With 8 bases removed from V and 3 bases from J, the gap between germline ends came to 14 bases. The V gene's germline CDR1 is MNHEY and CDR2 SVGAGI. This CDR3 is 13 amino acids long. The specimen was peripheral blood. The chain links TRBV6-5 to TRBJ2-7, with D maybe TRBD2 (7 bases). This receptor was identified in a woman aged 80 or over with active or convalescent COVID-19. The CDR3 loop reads CASLRGRGYEQYF. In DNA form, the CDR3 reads TGTGCCAGCTTGCGGGGGCGAGGCTACGAGCAGTACTTC.